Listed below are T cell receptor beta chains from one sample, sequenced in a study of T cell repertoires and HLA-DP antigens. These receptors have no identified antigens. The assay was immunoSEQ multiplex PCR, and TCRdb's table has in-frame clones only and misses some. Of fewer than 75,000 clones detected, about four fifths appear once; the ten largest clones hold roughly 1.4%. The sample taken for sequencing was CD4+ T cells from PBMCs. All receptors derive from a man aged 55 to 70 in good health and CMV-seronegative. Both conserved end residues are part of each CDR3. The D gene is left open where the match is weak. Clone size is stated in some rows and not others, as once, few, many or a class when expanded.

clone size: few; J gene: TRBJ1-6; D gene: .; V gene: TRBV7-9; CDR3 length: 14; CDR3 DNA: TGTGCCAGCAGCCCCGGGAGGGAGGAATCACCCCTCCACTTT; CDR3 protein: CASSPGREESPLHF
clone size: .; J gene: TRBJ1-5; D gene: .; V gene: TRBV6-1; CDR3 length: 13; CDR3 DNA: TGTGCCAGCAGTGATGGCAGCGCGTCAGCCCAGCATTTT; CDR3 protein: CASSDGSASAQHF
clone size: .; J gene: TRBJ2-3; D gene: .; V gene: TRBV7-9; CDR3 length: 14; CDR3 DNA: TGTGCCAGCAGCCCGGAATGGCGCACAGATACGCAGTATTTT; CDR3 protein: CASSPEWRTDTQYF
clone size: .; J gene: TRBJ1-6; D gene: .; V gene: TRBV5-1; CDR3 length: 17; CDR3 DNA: TGCGCCAGCAGCTTTTGGGGTTACGGGACGGGAGGGTCACCCCTCCACTTT; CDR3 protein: CASSFWGYGTGGSPLHF
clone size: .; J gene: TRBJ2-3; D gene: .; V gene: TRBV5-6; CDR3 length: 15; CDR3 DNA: TGTGCCAGCAGCTTTGGCCTCTCCCGCCCAGATACGCAGTATTTT; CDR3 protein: CASSFGLSRPDTQYF
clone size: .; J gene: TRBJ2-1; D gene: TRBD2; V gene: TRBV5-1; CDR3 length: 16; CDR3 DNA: TGCGCCAGCAGCTTGGAGGGAGCGGGAGGTCTGGGTGAGCAGTTCTTC; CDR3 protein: CASSLEGAGGLGEQFF
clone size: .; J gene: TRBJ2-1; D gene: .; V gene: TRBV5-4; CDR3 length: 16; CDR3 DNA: TGTGCCAGCAGCTTGGTTGGGAGTTTAACCTACAATGAGCAGTTCTTC; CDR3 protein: CASSLVGSLTYNEQFF
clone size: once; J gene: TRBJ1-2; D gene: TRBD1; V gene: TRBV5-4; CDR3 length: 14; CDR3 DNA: TGTGCCAGCAGCGTACAGGGGGCGAGCTATGGCTACACCTTC; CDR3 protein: CASSVQGASYGYTF
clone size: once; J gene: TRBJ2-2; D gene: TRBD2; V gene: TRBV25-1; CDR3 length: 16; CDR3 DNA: TGTGCCAGCAGTGAATTGGCGGGAGCGTTCCCCGGGGAGCTGTTTTTT; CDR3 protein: CASSELAGAFPGELFF
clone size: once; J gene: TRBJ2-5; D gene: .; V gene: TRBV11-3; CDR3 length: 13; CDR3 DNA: TGTGCCAGCAGCTTAAATCCCCAAGAGACCCAGTACTTC; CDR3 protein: CASSLNPQETQYF
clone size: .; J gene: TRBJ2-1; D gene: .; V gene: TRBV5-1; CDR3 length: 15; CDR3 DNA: TGCGCCAGCAGCCCTGAGGGGTTCGCCTACAATGAGCAGTTCTTC; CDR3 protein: CASSPEGFAYNEQFF
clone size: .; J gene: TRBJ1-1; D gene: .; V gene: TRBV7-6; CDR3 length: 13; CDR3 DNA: TGTGCCAGCAGCTTAGGCCGTAACACTGAAGCTTTCTTT; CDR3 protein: CASSLGRNTEAFF
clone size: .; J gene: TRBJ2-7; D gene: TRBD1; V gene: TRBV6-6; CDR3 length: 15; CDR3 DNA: TGTGCCAGCAGACCCCCAGGACAGGGGGCAGACGAGCAGTACTTC; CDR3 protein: CASRPPGQGADEQYF
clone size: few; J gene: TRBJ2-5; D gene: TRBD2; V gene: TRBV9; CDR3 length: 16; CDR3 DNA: TGTGCCAGCAGCTCCGGACTAGCGGACTACCAAGAGACCCAGTACTTC; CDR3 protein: CASSSGLADYQETQYF
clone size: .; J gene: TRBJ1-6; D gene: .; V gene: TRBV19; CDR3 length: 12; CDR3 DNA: TGTGCCAGTAGTATACCAGATTCACCCCTCCACTTT; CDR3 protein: CASSIPDSPLHF
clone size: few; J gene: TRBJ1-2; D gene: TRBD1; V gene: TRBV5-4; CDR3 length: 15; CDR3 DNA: TGTGCCAGCAGCCAAAAAACAGGGGCGCCCTATGGCTACACCTTC; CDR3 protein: CASSQKTGAPYGYTF
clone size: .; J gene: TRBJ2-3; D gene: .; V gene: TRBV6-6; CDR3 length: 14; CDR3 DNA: TGTGCCAGCAGCCTGACAGATAGCACAGATACGCAGTATTTT; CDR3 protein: CASSLTDSTDTQYF
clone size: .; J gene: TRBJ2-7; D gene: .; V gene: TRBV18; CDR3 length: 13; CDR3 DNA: TGTGCCAGCTCACGCGGGACAGACTACGAGCAGTACTTC; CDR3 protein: CASSRGTDYEQYF
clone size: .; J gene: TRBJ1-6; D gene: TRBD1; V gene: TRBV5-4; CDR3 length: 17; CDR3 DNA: TGTGCCAGCAGCTCAGGGGGCCCGAGCTCCTATAATTCACCCCTCCACTTT; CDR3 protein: CASSSGGPSSYNSPLHF
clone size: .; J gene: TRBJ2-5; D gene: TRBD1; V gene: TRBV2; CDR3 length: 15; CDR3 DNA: TGTGCCAGCAGTGAACTCCGACAGGGGACGGGGACCCAGTACTTC; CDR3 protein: CASSELRQGTGTQYF
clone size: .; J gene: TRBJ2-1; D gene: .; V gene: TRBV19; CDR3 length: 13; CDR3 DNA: TGTGCCAGTAGTATAGACAGGGTAAATGAGCAGTTCTTC; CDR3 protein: CASSIDRVNEQFF
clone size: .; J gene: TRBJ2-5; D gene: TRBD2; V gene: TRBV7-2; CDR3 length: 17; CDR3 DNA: TGTGCCAGCAGCTTAGGGGTCGCTAGCGGGAGCCGAGAGACCCAGTACTTC; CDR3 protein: CASSLGVASGSRETQYF
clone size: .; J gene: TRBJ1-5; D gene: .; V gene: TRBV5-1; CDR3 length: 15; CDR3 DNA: TGCGCCAGCAGCTTGGCCGGGTTAGTTGATCAGCCCCAGCATTTT; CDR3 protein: CASSLAGLVDQPQHF
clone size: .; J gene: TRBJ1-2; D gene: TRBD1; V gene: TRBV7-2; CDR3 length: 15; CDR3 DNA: TGTGCCAGCAGCTCTTCCGACAGGGTTTCCTATGGCTACACCTTC; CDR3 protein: CASSSSDRVSYGYTF
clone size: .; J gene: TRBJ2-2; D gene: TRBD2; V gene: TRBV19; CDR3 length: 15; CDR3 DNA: TGTGCCAGTAGTACGCAGGGCGGGGGCACCGGGGAGCTGTTTTTT; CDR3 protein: CASSTQGGGTGELFF
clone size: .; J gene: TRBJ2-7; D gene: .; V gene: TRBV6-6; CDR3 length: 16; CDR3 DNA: TGTGCCAGCAGTTTCCTGGACGGTGCCTGGACCTACGAGCAGTACTTC; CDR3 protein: CASSFLDGAWTYEQYF
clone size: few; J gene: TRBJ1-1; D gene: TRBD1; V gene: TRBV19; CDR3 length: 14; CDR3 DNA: TGTGCCAGTAGTACCAACAGGGGACGTACTGAAGCTTTCTTT; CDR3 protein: CASSTNRGRTEAFF
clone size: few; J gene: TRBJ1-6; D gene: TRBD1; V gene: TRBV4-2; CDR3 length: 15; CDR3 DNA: TGTGCCAGCAGCCAAGAGCAGGGGGGGAATTCACCCCTCCACTTT; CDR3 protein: CASSQEQGGNSPLHF
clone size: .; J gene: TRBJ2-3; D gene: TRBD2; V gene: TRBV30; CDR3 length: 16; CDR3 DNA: TGTGCCTGGAGCGGAGGCGGGGGGCCTAGCACAGATACGCAGTATTTT; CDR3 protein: CAWSGGGGPSTDTQYF
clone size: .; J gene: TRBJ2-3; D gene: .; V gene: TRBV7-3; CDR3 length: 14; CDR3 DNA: TGTGCCAGCAGCAGGGATGGGATTACAGATACGCAGTATTTT; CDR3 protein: CASSRDGITDTQYF
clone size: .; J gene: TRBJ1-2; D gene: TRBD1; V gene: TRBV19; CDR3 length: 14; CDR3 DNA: TGTGCCAGTTCCAGACAGGGTCAGCCCTATGGCTACACCTTC; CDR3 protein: CASSRQGQPYGYTF
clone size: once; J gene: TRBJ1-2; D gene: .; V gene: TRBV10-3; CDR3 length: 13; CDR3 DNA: TGTGCCATCACTTCCATGGCTAACTATGGCTACACCTTC; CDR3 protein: CAITSMANYGYTF
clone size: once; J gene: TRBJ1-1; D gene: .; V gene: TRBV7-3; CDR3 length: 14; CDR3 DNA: TGTGCCAGCAGCCCCAGCCCGGCGGACACTGAAGCTTTCTTT; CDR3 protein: CASSPSPADTEAFF
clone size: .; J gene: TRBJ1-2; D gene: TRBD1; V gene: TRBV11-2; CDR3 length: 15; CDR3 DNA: TGTGCCAGCAGCTTAGGGGCAGGGGGCGACGGTGGCTACACCTTC; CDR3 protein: CASSLGAGGDGGYTF
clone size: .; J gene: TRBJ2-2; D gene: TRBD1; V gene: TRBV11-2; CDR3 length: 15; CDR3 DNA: TGTGCCAGCAGCGACAGGGTTATGAACACCGGGGAGCTGTTTTTT; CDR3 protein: CASSDRVMNTGELFF
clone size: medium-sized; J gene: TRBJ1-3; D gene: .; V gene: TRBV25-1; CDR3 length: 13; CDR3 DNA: TGTGCCAGCAGTGTGGGGTATGGAAACACCATATATTTT; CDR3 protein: CASSVGYGNTIYF
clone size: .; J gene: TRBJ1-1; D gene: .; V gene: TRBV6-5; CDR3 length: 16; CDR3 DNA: TGTGCCAGCAGTTACGCGGGCCAGGGCGTGAACACTGAAGCTTTCTTT; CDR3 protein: CASSYAGQGVNTEAFF
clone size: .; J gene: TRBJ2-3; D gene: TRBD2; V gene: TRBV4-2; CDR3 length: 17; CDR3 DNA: TGTGCCAGCAGCCAACTTCTAGCGGGGGATAGCACAGATACGCAGTATTTT; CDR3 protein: CASSQLLAGDSTDTQYF
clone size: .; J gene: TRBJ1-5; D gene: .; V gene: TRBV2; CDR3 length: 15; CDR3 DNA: TGTGCCAGCAGCCCCGGGGGGAGGGGCGGTCAGCCCCAGCATTTT; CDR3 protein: CASSPGGRGGQPQHF
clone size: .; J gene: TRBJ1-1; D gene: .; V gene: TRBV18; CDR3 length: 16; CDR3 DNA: TGTGCCAGCTCCGAGGGGAGTGGGGGCCTGAGGGCTGAAGCTTTCTTT; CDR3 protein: CASSEGSGGLRAEAFF
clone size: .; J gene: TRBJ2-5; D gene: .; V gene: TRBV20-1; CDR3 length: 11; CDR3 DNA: TGCAGTGCTAGATGGGGGGAGACCCAGTACTTC; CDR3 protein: CSARWGETQYF
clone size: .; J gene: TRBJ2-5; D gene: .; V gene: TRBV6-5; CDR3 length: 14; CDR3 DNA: TGTGCCAGCAGTTATTTGAGCAGACAAGAGACCCAGTACTTC; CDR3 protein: CASSYLSRQETQYF
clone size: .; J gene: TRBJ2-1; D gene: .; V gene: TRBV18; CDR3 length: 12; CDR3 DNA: TGTGCCAGCTCACCACTGTTAGATGAGCAGTTCTTC; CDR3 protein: CASSPLLDEQFF
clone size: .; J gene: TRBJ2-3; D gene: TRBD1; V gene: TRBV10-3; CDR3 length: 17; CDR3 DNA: TGTGCCATCAGTGAGTGGGAAGGACAGGGTGTTCCAGATACGCAGTATTTT; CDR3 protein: CAISEWEGQGVPDTQYF
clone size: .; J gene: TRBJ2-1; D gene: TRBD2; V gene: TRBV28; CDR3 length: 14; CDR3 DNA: TGTGCCAGCAGTTTTTTGCGGGGGGGCAGTGAGCAGTTCTTC; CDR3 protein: CASSFLRGGSEQFF
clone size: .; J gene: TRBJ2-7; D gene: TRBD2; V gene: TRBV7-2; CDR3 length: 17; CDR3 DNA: TGTGCCAGCAGCTTAGGGCACGGACTAGCGGGGGGGTACGAGCAGTACTTC; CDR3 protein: CASSLGHGLAGGYEQYF
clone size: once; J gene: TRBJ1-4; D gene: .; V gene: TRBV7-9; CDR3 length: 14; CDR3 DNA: TGTGCCAGCAGCCCCCCAAGGAAGGGAGAAAAACTGTTTTTT; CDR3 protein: CASSPPRKGEKLFF
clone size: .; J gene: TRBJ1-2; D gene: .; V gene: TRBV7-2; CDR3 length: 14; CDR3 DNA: TGTGCCAGCAGCTTAGCTTCAGGGGAGTATGGCTACACCTTC; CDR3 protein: CASSLASGEYGYTF